The 14 T cell receptor beta chains in this list originate from one sample, sequenced in a study of beta chain features in type 1 diabetes. Expressed TCRB transcripts were sequenced, since all the RNA that had been isolated was reverse transcribed. This table comes from immunoSEQ multiplex PCR, and its TCRdb copy is limited to in-frame clones, with some not included. The sample carries 200,000 to 250,000 clones, 13% to 15% recorded once. Sequenced: naive CD4+ T cells from blood. These receptors all stem from a woman aged 40 to 50 in good health.

The V call is TRBV5-6, the J call TRBJ1-5; 9 bases line up with TRBD1. CDR3 size: 16 residues. CDR1 and CDR2 (germline): SGHDT, YYEEEE. The V segment lost 4 bases and the J segment 6 bases; nucleotides outside the gene matches: 11. Here the CDR3 reads CASSPATGGRSQPQHF. The CDR3 nucleotides are TGTGCCAGCAGCCCAGCTACAGGGGGCAGGAGTCAGCCCCAGCATTTT.

This clone was picked up many times. The chain carries TRBV5-4 and TRBJ2-1, with TRBD2 identical over 10 bases. J lost 10 bases, V lost 0 bases, and 4 bases had no gene match. Germline loops: CDR1 SGHNT, CDR2 YYREEE (reference sequence). CDR3 length equals 14 residues. CDR3 region: CASSLEVAGGEQFF. In nucleotides, the CDR3 is TGTGCCAGCAGCTTGGAAGTAGCGGGGGGCGAGCAGTTCTTC.

This rearrangement joins TRBV2 to TRBJ2-7; D may be TRBD1 (7 bases). V lost 6 bases to trimming and J lost 4 bases, with 22 bases between them. CDR1 and CDR2 from the germline V gene are SNHLY and FYNNEI. CDR3 length: 16 amino acids. This CDR3 reads CASRFGTAPGAYEQYF. CDR3 in DNA: TGTGCCAGCAGATTTGGGACAGCACCGGGGGCTTACGAGCAGTACTTC. Full variable domain (missing parts from reference TRBV2 and TRBJ2-7): EPEVTQTPSHQVTQMGQEVILRCVPISNHLYFYWYRQILGQKVEFLVSFYNNEISEKSEIFDDQFSVERPDGSNFTLKIRSTKLEDSAMYFCASRFGTAPGAYEQYFGPGTRLTVT.

This clone has only a few counts. The chain links TRBV7-2 to TRBJ2-6, with TRBD1 matching 10 bases. The V and J ends lost 11 bases and 1 base, in that order; junction bases with no gene match: 8. Germline CDR1 is SGHTA and CDR2 is FQGNSA. The CDR3 is made up of 16 amino acids. The CDR3: CAGKDRGWSGANVLTF. The DNA for the CDR3 is TGTGCCGGAAAGGACAGGGGGTGGTCTGGGGCCAACGTCCTGACTTTC.

This clone was seen only a few times. The genes are TRBV7-9 and TRBJ2-3; D is perhaps TRBD1 (6 bases). The germline V gene encodes CDR1 SEHNR and CDR2 FQNEAQ (reference sequence). Between the trimmed V and J ends, which lost 6 bases and 2 bases, there was a span of 15 bases. This CDR3 comprises 15 residues. CDR3 sequence: CASRHNRDPTDTQYF. The CDR3 DNA is TGTGCCAGCAGACATAACAGGGATCCCACAGATACGCAGTATTTT.

This clone was seen only a few times. Within the sample, other DNA sequences also encode this same CDR3. The chain uses TRBV5-1 and TRBJ2-2; possibly TRBD2 for D (5 bases). V was trimmed by 2 bases and J by 1 base, leaving 9 bases between them. There are 15 residues in the CDR3. Looked up from germline, CDR1 is SGHRS and CDR2 is YFSETQ. The DNA of the CDR3 is TGCGCCAGCAGCTTAGTCCGGGGGAACACCGGGGAGCTGTTTTTT. Translating it yields CASSLVRGNTGELFF.

The chain has TRBV11-2 and TRBJ2-2; 8 bases line up with TRBD1. The CDR3 consists of 17 residues. Germline V CDR1 and CDR2: SGHAT, FQNNGV. V trimming: 5 bases; J trimming: 5 bases; junction bases outside the gene matches: 13. The CDR3 sequence is CASSSRSGGRVTGELFF. DNA for the CDR3: TGTGCCAGCAGCAGCCGATCAGGGGGCCGCGTTACCGGGGAGCTGTTTTTT.

This chain connects TRBV5-4 to TRBJ1-2, with D possibly being TRBD1 (5 bases). Between the trimmed V and J ends, which lost 2 bases and 7 bases, there was a span of 12 bases. Germline CDR1 and CDR2: SGHNT and YYREEE (reference sequence). This CDR3 has 13 residues. The CDR3 DNA reads TGTGCCAGCAGCTTAAGCGGGACGCCTGGCTACACCTTC. Amino acid sequence: CASSLSGTPGYTF.

This clone was counted only a few times. The chain has TRBV29-1 and TRBJ1-1, with D maybe TRBD1 (6 bases). V lost 3 bases to trimming and J lost 5 bases, with 13 bases between them. The CDR3 is 13 amino acids. Germline V gene data show CDR1 as SQVTM and CDR2 as ANQGSEA. This CDR3 reads CSVDNIGQTEAFF. In DNA, the CDR3 is TGCAGCGTTGATAATATAGGACAGACTGAAGCTTTCTTT.

This clone was seen ten or more times. The chain has TRBV7-9 and TRBJ1-5; D unresolved. V was pared by 2 bases and J by 13 bases, with 15 bases between. Germline V gives CDR1 SEHNR, CDR2 FQNEAQ (reference sequence). CDR3 length equals 13 residues. The CDR3: CASSLPGGIPQHF. CDR3 nucleotide sequence: TGTGCCAGCAGCTTACCGGGCGGGATCCCTCAGCATTTT. Full variable domain (missing parts from reference TRBV7-9 and TRBJ1-5): DTGVSQNPRHKITKRGQNVTFRCDPISEHNRLYWYRQTLGQGPEFLTYFQNEAQLEKSRLLSDRFSAERPKGSFSTLEIQRTEQGDSAMYLCASSLPGGIPQHFGDGTRLSIL.

This clone has a handful of counts. The chain couples TRBV18 to TRBJ2-3; D gene ambiguous. Per germline, CDR1 KGHSH and CDR2 LQKENI. V shed 1 base and J shed 6 bases, with 8 bases lying between them. The CDR3 runs to 13 residues. The CDR3 coding sequence is TGTGCCAGCTCACCACTGGCCCTGGATACGCAGTATTTT. Amino acids: CASSPLALDTQYF.

The chain employs TRBV10-2 and TRBJ2-3, with D perhaps TRBD2 (7 bases). This CDR3 has 16 amino acids. Germline CDR1 WSHSY, CDR2 SAAADI. V was pared by 5 bases and J by 3 bases, with 18 bases between. This CDR3 reads CASSIRRGAGTDTQYF. CDR3 nucleotides: TGCGCCAGCAGTATACGTCGGGGGGCGGGGACAGATACGCAGTATTTT.

The CDR3 DNA sequence: TGTGCCAGCAGCCCAGGACAGGGTCGCACTGAAGCTTTCTTT. Its translation: CASSPGQGRTEAFF. The V call is TRBV7-9, the J call TRBJ1-1, with 8 bases matching TRBD1. Germline V gene sequence: CDR1 SEHNR, CDR2 FQNEAQ (reference sequence). The CDR3 runs 14 residues. Trimming at V came to 5 bases and at J to 4 bases, leaving 6 bases not matched to a gene.

This chain joins TRBV11-2 and TRBJ2-3; 8 bases are shared with TRBD1. The CDR3 consists of 19 residues. Germline V gene data show CDR1 as SGHAT and CDR2 as FQNNGV. V lost 6 bases, J lost 9 bases, and 26 bases stayed unmatched. CDR3 protein: CASSFSRTGLRGGRGTQYF. CDR3 DNA: TGTGCCAGCAGTTTCTCCCGGACAGGGCTTCGGGGCGGACGAGGCACGCAGTATTTT. Complete variable domain (other parts from reference TRBV11-2 and TRBJ2-3): EAGVAQSPRYKIIEKRQSVAFWCNPISGHATLYWYQQILGQGPKLLIQFQNNGVVDDSQLPKDRFSAERLKGVDSTLKIQPAKLEDSAVYLCASSFSRTGLRGGRGTQYFGPGTRLTVL.